This TCR beta chain emerged from a study of tissue T cells after allogeneic stem cell transplantation. Study-wide findings and caveats: Motif-based clustering found tissue-specific repertoire signatures shared across patients, though few clones were shared. Within patients, tissue anatomy strongly shaped TCR repertoire composition.

Of note for this clone: Its target is not known. Gene names and germline match the mouse. The CDR3 goes on 1 residue after the read ends, and that part is filled in from the germline J gene.

Method: immunoSEQ multiplex PCR; TCRdb's copy keeps in-frame clones and lacks some. This repertoire shows about 50,000 clones, roughly 73% found once; its top ten account for about 0.7%. The CDR3 length is 13 residues. The germline V gene has CDR1 KGHPV and CDR2 FQNQEV (reference sequence). V lost 3 bases and J lost 2, with 6 bases in between. The sequence was obtained from a pool of C57BL/6 mice in good health. This chain uses TRBV26 with TRBJ2-5; D remains unclear. The sequenced sample was sorted cells pooled from one or two spleens. CDR3 in amino acids: CASSLASQDTQYF. The CDR3 bases that were read are TGTGCCAGCAGTCTTGCAAGCCAAGACACCCAGTAC.